The sequence of this T cell receptor (beta chain) was determined in a study of T cells after yellow fever vaccination. Overall study: The fractions with low cell numbers were processed using SMART-Seq v4 Ultra Low Input.

The V gene end was trimmed by 0 bases and the J gene end by 5 bases; junction bases not matched to a gene: 9. The CDR3 is 17 amino acids. Germline CDR1 reads LGHNA; CDR2 reads YSLEER. This clonotype was seen a handful of times. The target antigen is unknown. Conversion of TCR transcripts into cDNA relied on 5'RACE template switching, which added a universal primer site and UMIs. TCRdb fed the 5' RACE reads into MiXCR, producing one record per CDR3 protein. In the table there are under 500,000 distinct CDR3 sequences, approximately 19% of which are singletons. Whole-study results and caveats: The secondary response was weaker, and its peak arrived faster, on day 5 versus 15. Subsequent to the booster, the majority of primary-vaccination clones reappeared (roughly 96% CD4, approximately 90% CD8).

This TCR derives from a man between 18 and 29 years old who received the YFV17D yellow fever vaccine. The chain couples TRBV4-3 to TRBJ1-4, with 7 bases matching TRBD1. Sequencing was performed on PBMCs, taken before the yellow fever booster vaccination. CDR3 sequence (DNA): TGCGCCAGCAGCCAAGATCGAATGAGCAGGGGGAATGAAAAACTGTTTTTT. It encodes CASSQDRMSRGNEKLFF.